In its sample, the clone carrying this T cell receptor beta chain was seen a few times. Its antigen is still unknown. The data belong to a study of beta chain features in type 1 diabetes. Study outcomes and limitations: Type 1 diabetes patients had TCRB CDR3s that were shorter (moderately but significantly so) in all four CD4+ subsets. In the patient group, naive, central memory and Treg TCRB repertoires seemed more alike than in the healthy donor group. Equally in patients and controls, shorter templates might have been favored by PCR.

Every bit of the isolated RNA underwent reverse transcription, so sequencing read expressed TCRB transcripts. Assay: immunoSEQ multiplex PCR; the TCRdb copy retains only in-frame clones and omits some. The sample shows almost 350,000 clones, about a tenth of them seen only once. This CDR3 is 17 amino acids long. CDR1 is LGHNA, CDR2 YSLEER, per germline. The V end was cut by 0 bases, the J end by 0 bases, with 14 bases between. Sorting that relied on CD45RO/CCR7/CD25/CD127/CD95/CD27 yielded CD4+ naive, central memory, regulatory and stem cell-like memory cells. The chain employs TRBV4-3 and TRBJ1-1; D is possibly TRBD1 (6 bases). The sequence came from a man aged 25-45 years with type 1 diabetes. The sequenced material came from central memory CD4+ T cells from blood. In DNA, the CDR3 is TGCGCCAGCAGCCAAGACCCCCAGGGGAGCATGAACACTGAAGCTTTCTTT. Amino acid sequence: CASSQDPQGSMNTEAFF.